This entry features one TCR beta chain sequence. The data were taken from a study of blood T cells in healthy people across ages. Trimming took 5 bases from V and 0 from J, leaving 14 bases between them. CDR3 size: 16 residues. Germline V CDR1 and CDR2: SGHTA, FQGNSA. A J-beta primer mix and a sample-barcoded 5' primer were used in a second PCR of about 6 to 12 cycles. TCRdb reprocessed the 5' RACE reads via MiXCR and lists one record per CDR3 protein. The table lists approximately 800,000 distinct CDR3 sequences, under 40% of them singletons. The specimen sequenced was blood. The receptor was derived from a man aged 18 to 30 in good health. The chain links TRBV7-2 to TRBJ2-1, with D uncertain. The DNA for the CDR3 is TGTGCCAGCAGCCTCCGAGGCAACCCCTCCTACAATGAGCAGTTCTTC. Protein: CASSLRGNPSYNEQFF.